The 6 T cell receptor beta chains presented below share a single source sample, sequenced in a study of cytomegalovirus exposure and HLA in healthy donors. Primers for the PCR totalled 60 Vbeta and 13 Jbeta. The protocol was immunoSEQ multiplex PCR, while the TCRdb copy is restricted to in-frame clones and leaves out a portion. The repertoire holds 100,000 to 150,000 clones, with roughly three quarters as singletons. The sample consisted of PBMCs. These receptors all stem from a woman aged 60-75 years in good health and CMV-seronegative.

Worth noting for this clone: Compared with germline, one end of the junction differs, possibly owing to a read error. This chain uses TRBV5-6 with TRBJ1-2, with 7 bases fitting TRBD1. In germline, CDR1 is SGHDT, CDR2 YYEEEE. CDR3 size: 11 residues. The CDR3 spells CASSLSRDSTF. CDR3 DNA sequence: TGTGCCAGCAGCTTGTCCCGGGACAGCACGTTC.

CDR3: CASSRRASGLALQETQYF. In DNA form, the CDR3 reads TGTGCCAGCTCACGTCGGGCGTCGGGACTAGCGCTCCAAGAGACCCAGTACTTC. This chain uses TRBV18 with TRBJ2-5, with TRBD2 identical over 10 bases. This CDR3 is built from 18 residues. J lost 1 base, V lost 4 bases, and 12 bases had no gene match. The germline V gene encodes CDR1 KGHSH and CDR2 LQKENI. Complete variable domain (other parts from reference TRBV18 and TRBJ2-5): NAGVMQNPRHLVRRRGQEARLRCSPMKGHSHVYWYRQLPEEGLKFMVYLQKENIIDESGMPKERFSAEFPKEGPSILRIQQVVRGDSAAYFCASSRRASGLALQETQYFGPGTRLLVL.

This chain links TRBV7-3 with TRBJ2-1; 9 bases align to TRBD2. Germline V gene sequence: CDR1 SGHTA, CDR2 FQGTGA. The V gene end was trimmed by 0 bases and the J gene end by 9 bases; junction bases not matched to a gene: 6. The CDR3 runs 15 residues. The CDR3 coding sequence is TGTGCCAGCAGCTTAACGTCTAGCGGGGTCCGTGAGCAGTTCTTC. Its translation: CASSLTSSGVREQFF.

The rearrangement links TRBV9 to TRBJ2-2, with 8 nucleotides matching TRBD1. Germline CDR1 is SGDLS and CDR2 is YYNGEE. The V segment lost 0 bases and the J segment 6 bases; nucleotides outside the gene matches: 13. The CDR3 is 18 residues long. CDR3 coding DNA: TGTGCCAGCAGCGTAGAGCGGCCAGGGGGCCTCTCAGCCGGGGAGCTGTTTTTT. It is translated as CASSVERPGGLSAGELFF.

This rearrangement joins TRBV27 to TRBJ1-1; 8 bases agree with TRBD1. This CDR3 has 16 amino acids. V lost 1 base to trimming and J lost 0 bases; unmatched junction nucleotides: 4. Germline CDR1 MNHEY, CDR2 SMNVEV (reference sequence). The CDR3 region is CASSLWGTGMNTEAFF. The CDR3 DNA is TGTGCCAGCAGTTTATGGGGGACAGGAATGAACACTGAAGCTTTCTTT.

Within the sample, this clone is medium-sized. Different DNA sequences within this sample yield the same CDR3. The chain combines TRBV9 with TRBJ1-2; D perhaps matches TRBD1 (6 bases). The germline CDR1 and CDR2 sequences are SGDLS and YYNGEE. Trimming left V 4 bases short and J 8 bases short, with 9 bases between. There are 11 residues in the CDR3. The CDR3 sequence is CASSSRGGYTF. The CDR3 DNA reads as TGTGCCAGCAGCTCCAGGGGAGGCTACACCTTC.